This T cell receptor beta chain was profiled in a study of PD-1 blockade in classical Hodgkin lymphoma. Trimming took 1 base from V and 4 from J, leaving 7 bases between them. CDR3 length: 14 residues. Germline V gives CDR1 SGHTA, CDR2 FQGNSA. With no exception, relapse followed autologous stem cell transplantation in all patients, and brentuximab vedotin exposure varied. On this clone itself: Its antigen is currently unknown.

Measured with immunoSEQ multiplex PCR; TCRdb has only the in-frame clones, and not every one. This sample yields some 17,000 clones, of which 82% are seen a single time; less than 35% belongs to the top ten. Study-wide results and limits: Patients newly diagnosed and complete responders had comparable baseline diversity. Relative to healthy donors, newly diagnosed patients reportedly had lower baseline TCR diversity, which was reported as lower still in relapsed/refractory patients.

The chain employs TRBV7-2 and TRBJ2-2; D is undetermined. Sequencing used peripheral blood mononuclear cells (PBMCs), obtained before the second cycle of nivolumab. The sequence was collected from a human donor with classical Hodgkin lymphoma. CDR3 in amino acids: CASSLVGFTGELFF. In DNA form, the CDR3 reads TGTGCCAGCAGCTTAGTAGGGTTCACCGGGGAGCTGTTTTTT.